The T cell receptor beta chain described here comes from a study of control samples from healthy donors and cancer patients. Trimming left V 5 bases short and J 3 bases short, with 11 bases between. CDR1 and CDR2 from the germline V gene are KGHSH and LQKENI. The CDR3 spans 13 residues. The repertoire was sequenced with immunoSEQ multiplex PCR; TCRdb's copy has only in-frame clones and lacks some. The profile shows about 94,000 clones, 86% of them singletons. The sequence was obtained from a woman aged 50 to 60 in good health. This rearrangement joins TRBV18 to TRBJ2-7; D remains ambiguous. Sequenced material: blood. DNA for the CDR3: TGTGCCAGCTCAGTTTCTTCCTTCTACGAGCAGTACTTC. Its translation is CASSVSSFYEQYF.